A single sample gave rise to the 30 T cell receptor beta chains below, sequenced in a study of T cell responses to AZD1222 COVID-19 vaccine (dated by TCRdb to the early 2020s). The library was built by means of the immunoSEQ multiplex PCR assay. In TCRdb, the immuneACCESS table is reduced to in-frame sequences with V and J assigned. These tables do not hold every clone; where another copy was compared, an unresolved V gene accounts for under half, and the others remain unexplained. Here the sample has about 120,000 clones; approximately 85% occur a single time. Clones ranked in the top ten supply around 3.9% of the sample. What this sample's time point label stands for: baseline before first vaccination. The label giving this sample's treatment or condition can be read as: meningococcal conjugate vaccine given as trial control. This material consisted of peripheral blood, taken on day 0 of MenACWY control vaccination. The receptors derive from an adult in good health.

The V call is TRBV18, the J call TRBJ1-1; 9 nucleotides match TRBD1. J lost 4 bases, V lost 8 bases, and 8 bases had no gene match. Germline assignment: CDR1 KGHSH and CDR2 LQKENI. The CDR3 runs 14 residues. DNA for the CDR3: TGTGCCAGCGCCAGGGACAGGGAGGCCACTGAAGCTTTCTTT. This encodes CASARDREATEAFF. The whole variable domain, filled in from reference TRBV18 and TRBJ1-1, reads NAGVMQNPRHLVRRRGQEARLRCSPMKGHSHVYWYRQLPEEGLKFMVYLQKENIIDESGMPKERFSAEFPKEGPSILRIQQVVRGDSAAYFCASARDREATEAFFGQGTRLTVV.

The chain links TRBV18 to TRBJ2-7; 10 bases agree with TRBD2. J lost 4 bases, V lost 3 bases, and 24 bases had no gene match. The CDR3 contains 21 residues. CDR1 is KGHSH, CDR2 LQKENI, per germline. The DNA for the CDR3 is TGTGCCAGCTCACCTGTGGTCTGGCAGGGACAGCGAGCGGGGGGGTCTTACGAGCAGTACTTC. It codes for CASSPVVWQGQRAGGSYEQYF.

This clone was observed once. The chain joins TRBV6-5 to TRBJ2-2; the match to TRBD1 covers 8 bases. Germline loops: CDR1 MNHEY, CDR2 SVGAGI. V was pared by 6 bases and J by 6 bases, with 6 bases of the junction left unmatched. The CDR3 is 14 residues long. The CDR3 loop reads CASRSTGGPGELFF. DNA for the CDR3: TGTGCCAGCAGGTCCACAGGGGGACCCGGGGAGCTGTTTTTT.

The CDR3 loop reads CASSEVGGYGYTF. As DNA, the CDR3 is TGTGCCAGCAGTGAAGTTGGGGGCTATGGCTACACCTTC. The gene calls are TRBV6-1 and TRBJ1-2, with D possibly being TRBD1 (5 bases). Deletions cut 1 base from V and 4 bases from J, with 7 bases between. The CDR3 covers 13 residues. Germline CDR1 is MNHNS and CDR2 is SASEGT.

The CDR3 nucleotides read TGTGCCAGCAGCTACGGACCGGGACGGGATGAGCAGTTCTTC. It codes for CASSYGPGRDEQFF. The genes are TRBV7-2 and TRBJ2-1; D tentatively fits TRBD1 or TRBD2 (5 bases each). The germline CDR1 and CDR2 sequences are SGHTA and FQGNSA. Trimming took off 4 bases at V and 8 bases at J, with 15 bases between the two ends. The CDR3 consists of 14 residues. The entire variable domain, with the rest obtained from reference TRBV7-2 and TRBJ2-1, is as follows: GAGVSQSPSNKVTEKGKDVELRCDPISGHTALYWYRQSLGQGLEFLIYFQGNSAPDKSGLPSDRFSAERTGGSVSTLTIQRTQQEDSAVYLCASSYGPGRDEQFFGPGTRLTVL.

V and J are TRBV29-1 and TRBJ1-2; no clear D gene. V was pared by 1 base and J by 8 bases, with 8 bases between. The CDR3 is 11 amino acids. Germline CDR1 SQVTM, CDR2 ANQGSEA. The CDR3 bases are TGCAGCGTTGAAGCCCTGGGAGGCTACACCTTC. Translating gives CSVEALGGYTF. Looking up the rest from reference TRBV29-1 and TRBJ1-2 gives the full variable domain: SAVISQKPSRDICQRGTSLTIQCQVDSQVTMMFWYRQQPGQSLTLIATANQGSEATYESGFVIDKFPISRPNLTFSTLTVSNMSPEDSSIYLCSVEALGGYTFGSGTRLTVV.

This clone was seen a single time. The chain carries TRBV6-5 and TRBJ2-1; TRBD1 matches at 11 bases. The CDR3 is made up of 15 amino acids. The V and J ends lost 2 bases and 7 bases, in that order; junction bases with no gene match: 4. Germline V gene lookup returns CDR1 MNHEY and CDR2 SVGAGI. CDR3 DNA: TGTGCCAGCAGTTACGGACAGGGGGCGGGTAATGAGCAGTTCTTC. Residues: CASSYGQGAGNEQFF.

The gene calls are TRBV5-1 and TRBJ1-3; no definite D call. CDR1 and CDR2 from the germline V gene are SGHRS and YFSETQ. The CDR3 is 14 amino acids. Trimming pared 0 bases from V and 4 bases from J, leaving 8 bases between. The chain's CDR3 is CASSLDPGGNTIYF. The CDR3 DNA reads TGCGCCAGCAGCTTGGATCCTGGGGGAAACACCATATATTTT.

The chain carries TRBV10-3 and TRBJ1-6; 12 positions match TRBD1. With 2 bases clipped from V and 9 bases from J, the junction kept 2 bases outside the gene matches. The length of the CDR3 is 15 residues. CDR1 and CDR2 (germline): ENHRY, SYGVKD. The CDR3 spells CAISERDRGRSPLHF. CDR3 coding DNA: TGTGCCATCAGTGAGAGGGACAGGGGGCGTTCACCCCTCCACTTT.

The J gene is TRBJ1-2, the V gene TRBV11-2; a possible D gene is TRBD1 (6 bases). V was cut by 5 bases and J by 2 bases, with 12 bases left in between. Germline assignment: CDR1 SGHAT and CDR2 FQNNGV. CDR3 size: 14 residues. The CDR3: CASSPTGGNYGYTF. The CDR3 DNA sequence: TGTGCCAGCAGCCCGACTGGGGGCAACTATGGCTACACCTTC.

This clone has a handful of counts. This chain links TRBV19 with TRBJ1-2, with D maybe TRBD1 (6 bases). This CDR3 is 15 amino acids long. Germline-derived CDR1 and CDR2 are LNHDA and SQIVND (reference sequence). With 8 bases removed from V and 4 bases from J, the gap between germline ends came to 20 bases. The CDR3 nucleotides read TGTGCCAGTGCCTCACTTCTCAGGGGACCCTATGGCTACACCTTC. Its protein product is CASASLLRGPYGYTF.

The chain couples TRBV10-3 to TRBJ2-3, with 8 bases fitting TRBD2. Germline loops: CDR1 ENHRY, CDR2 SYGVKD. The CDR3 is 14 residues long. Trimming took 9 bases from V and 2 from J; bases not matched to a gene: 7. The CDR3 DNA reads TGTGCCATTTCCACTAGCGGATACACAGATACGCAGTATTTT. It specifies CAISTSGYTDTQYF.

The chain couples TRBV6-5 to TRBJ1-2; D is possibly TRBD1 (5 bases). Trimming left V 5 bases short and J 4 bases short, with 17 bases between. Looked up from germline, CDR1 is MNHEY and CDR2 is SVGAGI. The CDR3 is made up of 15 amino acids. The CDR3 is CASSLLGGKSYGYTF. In DNA form, the CDR3 reads TGTGCCAGCAGTCTCCTTGGGGGTAAGAGCTATGGCTACACCTTC.

The CDR3 region is CASSLSAGPYYEQYF. CDR3 DNA: TGTGCCAGCAGCTTATCGGCCGGGCCCTACTACGAGCAGTACTTC. The chain employs TRBV11-2 and TRBJ2-7, with D uncertain. Germline V lookup: CDR1 SGHAT, CDR2 FQNNGV. Trimming stripped 2 bases from V and 3 bases from J, with 14 bases between. The CDR3 spans 15 residues.

The chain links TRBV6-6 to TRBJ1-1; weak D call: TRBD1 (5 bases). This CDR3 spans 15 amino acids. Trimming left V 2 bases short and J 6 bases short, with 16 bases between. CDR1 is MNHNY and CDR2 is SVGAGI in the germline V gene (reference sequence). In nucleotides, the CDR3 is TGTGCCAGCAGTTACCCTACGGGGGGGTTAGCTGAAGCTTTCTTT. It is translated as CASSYPTGGLAEAFF.

V is TRBV5-5 and J is TRBJ1-2; the D is unclear. The CDR3 spans 15 residues. The germline V and J ends were trimmed by 0 bases and 1 base, with 10 bases remaining between them. Germline assignment: CDR1 SGHKS and CDR2 YYEKEE (reference sequence). The CDR3: CASSLAEPRNYGYTF. The CDR3 coding sequence is TGTGCCAGCAGCTTGGCAGAGCCGCGTAACTATGGCTACACCTTC.

The chain recombines TRBV2 with TRBJ1-4; no clear D. The V gene's germline CDR1 is SNHLY and CDR2 FYNNEI. V was trimmed by 2 bases and J by 8 bases, leaving 9 bases between them. This CDR3 has 13 residues. The CDR3 region is CASSEIDREKLFF. For the CDR3, the DNA is TGTGCCAGCAGTGAAATAGACCGGGAAAAACTGTTTTTT.

In this sample, this clone turned up once. Here the CDR3 reads CASSLDLSPSTDTQYF. Written as DNA, the CDR3 is TGTGCCAGCAGCTTAGATTTGTCACCTAGCACAGATACGCAGTATTTT. V gene TRBV7-2 combines with J gene TRBJ2-3; no clear D gene. The CDR3 spans 16 residues. V shed 1 base and J shed 0 bases, with 11 bases lying between them. From germline, CDR1 is SGHTA and CDR2 FQGNSA.

Here the CDR3 DNA reads TGTGCCAGCAGCTTGGCCTCCACCGGGATCCGCTACGAGCAGTACTTC. Its translation is CASSLASTGIRYEQYF. The rearrangement uses TRBV5-4 and TRBJ2-7; weak D call: TRBD2 (5 bases). This CDR3 has 16 residues. Trimming shortened V by 0 bases and J by 3 bases, and 16 bases separated the two germline ends. CDR1 SGHNT and CDR2 YYREEE come from the germline V gene (reference sequence).

This clone was counted a few times. This chain joins TRBV9 and TRBJ1-1, with TRBD1 matching over 11 bases. Germline trimming cut 1 base from V and 3 bases from J; bases unmatched to any gene: 5. This CDR3 comprises 16 residues. The V gene's germline CDR1 is SGDLS and CDR2 YYNGEE. This CDR3 reads CASSVWDRGGDTEAFF. The CDR3 bases are TGTGCCAGCAGCGTATGGGACAGGGGGGGAGACACTGAAGCTTTCTTT. The entire variable domain, with the rest obtained from reference TRBV9 and TRBJ1-1, is as follows: DSGVTQTPKHLITATGQRVTLRCSPRSGDLSVYWYQQSLDQGLQFLIQYYNGEERAKGNILERFSAQQFPDLHSELNLSSLELGDSALYFCASSVWDRGGDTEAFFGQGTRLTVV.

The chain carries TRBV5-1 and TRBJ1-5; 10 bases match TRBD1. V lost 3 bases and J lost 7; bases outside the gene matches: 13. The CDR3 has 17 amino acids. Germline assignment: CDR1 SGHRS and CDR2 YFSETQ. The CDR3 sequence is CASSSHSGTGVDQPQHF. DNA of the CDR3: TGCGCCAGCAGCTCCCACTCCGGGACAGGGGTTGACCAGCCCCAGCATTTT.

This rearrangement joins TRBV6-5 to TRBJ2-3, with a possible D match to TRBD1 (6 bases). This CDR3 region has 14 residues. Germline V CDR1 and CDR2: MNHEY, SVGAGI. Trimming took 5 bases from V and 5 from J, leaving 14 bases between them. Written as DNA, the CDR3 is TGTGCCAGCAGTCCCGGGACAATGGGAGATACGCAGTATTTT. It is translated as CASSPGTMGDTQYF.

The chain joins TRBV24-1 to TRBJ1-2; weak D call: TRBD1 (6 bases). CDR1 KGHDR and CDR2 SFDVKD come from the germline V gene. The ends were cut back, 6 bases at V and 1 base at J, with 14 bases in the middle. The CDR3 is made up of 15 amino acids. The CDR3: CATSRPTGNNYGYTF. Here the CDR3 DNA reads TGTGCCACCAGTCGTCCTACAGGGAATAACTATGGCTACACCTTC.

V is TRBV10-3 and J is TRBJ2-5; TRBD2 aligns across 10 bases. After removal of 0 bases from V and 5 bases from J, the junction contained 9 bases not matched to a gene. The CDR3 consists of 17 residues. Germline CDR1 ENHRY, CDR2 SYGVKD. CDR3: CAISESESGGAGETQYF. The CDR3, as DNA: TGTGCCATCAGTGAGTCGGAGAGCGGGGGGGCTGGGGAGACCCAGTACTTC.

The CDR3 here is CASSDQGVEAFF. The CDR3 nucleotides are TGTGCCAGCAGTGATCAGGGGGTTGAAGCTTTCTTT. The chain uses TRBV2 and TRBJ1-1, with 7 bases that match TRBD1. The CDR3 consists of 12 residues. Losses at the gene ends were 3 bases for V and 7 bases for J; bases not matched to a gene: 2. Germline loops: CDR1 SNHLY, CDR2 FYNNEI.

The rearrangement uses TRBV15 and TRBJ2-1; D is perhaps TRBD1 (6 bases). Germline V CDR1 and CDR2: LNHNV, YYDKDF (reference sequence). Trimming removed 2 bases from V and 0 bases from J, with 11 bases in between. The length of the CDR3 is 16 residues. DNA for the CDR3: TGTGCCACCAGCAGAACGGGACACAGCTCCTACAATGAGCAGTTCTTC. Translation gives CATSRTGHSSYNEQFF.

This chain links TRBV30 with TRBJ2-7, with 9 positions matching TRBD1. Germline CDR1 and CDR2: GTSNPN and SVGIG (reference sequence). This CDR3 is built from 15 residues. V shed 0 bases and J 2 bases; nucleotides not matched to a gene: 5. CDR3 in amino acids: CAWSVRQGGAYEQYF. The CDR3 DNA is TGTGCCTGGAGTGTCAGACAGGGGGGTGCCTACGAGCAGTACTTC.

The gene calls are TRBV18 and TRBJ2-7, with 8 bases matching TRBD2. V trimming: 4 bases; J trimming: 9 bases; junction bases outside the gene matches: 5. The CDR3 covers 12 residues. The germline gives CDR1 KGHSH, CDR2 LQKENI. This CDR3 is CASSLPGLGQYF. CDR3 coding DNA: TGTGCCAGCTCACTACCGGGACTAGGGCAGTACTTC.

This clone has just one count. The genes are TRBV18 and TRBJ2-1, with 7 bases lining up with TRBD1. V gave up 3 bases and J gave up 4 bases; unmatched junction bases: 9. The CDR3 loop spans 16 amino acids. Germline V lookup: CDR1 KGHSH, CDR2 LQKENI. The CDR3 loop reads CASSPRGTAIYNEQFF. The CDR3 DNA reads TGTGCCAGCTCACCTAGAGGGACAGCGATTTACAATGAGCAGTTCTTC.

The gene calls are TRBV9 and TRBJ1-2; 8 nucleotides line up with TRBD1. V shed 4 bases and J 7 bases; nucleotides not matched to a gene: 3. The germline V gene has CDR1 SGDLS and CDR2 YYNGEE. This CDR3 is built from 12 residues. This chain's CDR3 is CASSYTGGGYTF. For the CDR3, the DNA is TGTGCCAGCAGCTACACAGGGGGTGGCTACACCTTC. The full variable domain, rest sourced from reference TRBV9 and TRBJ1-2, is DSGVTQTPKHLITATGQRVTLRCSPRSGDLSVYWYQQSLDQGLQFLIQYYNGEERAKGNILERFSAQQFPDLHSELNLSSLELGDSALYFCASSYTGGGYTFGSGTRLTVV.